Reported below is one T cell receptor (beta chain). The antigen is unknown. V lost 1 base, J lost 9 bases, and 16 bases lay in between. CDR3 length equals 15 residues. Per germline, CDR1 MGHRA and CDR2 YSYEKL. The data stem from a study of blood T cells in healthy people across ages. Using a J-beta primer mix together with a sample-barcoded 5' primer, a second PCR was run for roughly 6 to 12 cycles. Unique molecular identifiers of 12 random nucleotides labeled each cDNA. One entry per CDR3 protein, called by TCRdb with MiXCR from the 5' RACE reads. In the table there are roughly 1,100,000 distinct CDR3 sequences, less than 25% of which are singletons. Study-level results: Relative to aged donors, long-lived donors carried more naive CD4+ cells and displayed higher diversity.

The data were also submitted as part of a second study, on T cells of mothers and their children. That report adds: Each child contributed 2.5 million to 3.5 million TCR beta CDR3 reads, while each mother contributed over 10 million.

The sequence came from a girl aged 2-9 years in good health. The J gene is TRBJ2-1, the V gene TRBV4-1; D uncertain. Specimen: blood. This CDR3 is CASSQAPISPREQFF. The CDR3 DNA reads as TGCGCCAGCAGCCAAGCACCCATAAGCCCTCGTGAGCAGTTCTTC.